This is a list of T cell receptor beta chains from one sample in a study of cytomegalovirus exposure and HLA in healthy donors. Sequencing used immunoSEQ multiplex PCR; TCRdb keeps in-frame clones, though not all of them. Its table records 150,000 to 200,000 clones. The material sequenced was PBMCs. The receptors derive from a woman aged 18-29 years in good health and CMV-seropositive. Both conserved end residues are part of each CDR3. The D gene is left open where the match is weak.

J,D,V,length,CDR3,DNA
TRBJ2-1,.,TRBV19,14,CASSIRSLANEQFF,TGTGCCAGTAGTATAAGGAGCCTGGCAAATGAGCAGTTCTTC
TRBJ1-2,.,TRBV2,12,CASSQSGDGYTF,TGTGCCAGCAGTCAGTCCGGGGATGGCTACACCTTC
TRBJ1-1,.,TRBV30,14,CAWRGGAKNTEAFF,TGTGCCTGGAGAGGGGGAGCTAAGAACACTGAAGCTTTCTTT
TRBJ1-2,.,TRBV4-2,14,CASSHPDKNYGYTF,TGTGCCAGCAGCCATCCCGACAAGAACTATGGCTACACCTTC
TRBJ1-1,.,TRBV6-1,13,CASSEVGQGARFF,.
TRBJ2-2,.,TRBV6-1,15,CATVGGRAGPGELFF,TGTGCCACCGTCGGTGGGCGCGCTGGCCCCGGGGAGCTGTTTTTT
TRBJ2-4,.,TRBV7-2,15,CASTDAGVGKNIQYF,TGTGCCAGCACCGACGCAGGGGTGGGCAAAAACATTCAGTACTTC
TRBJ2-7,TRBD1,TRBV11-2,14,CASSRGQGSYEQYF,TGTGCCAGCAGCCGCGGACAGGGGTCCTACGAGCAGTACTTC
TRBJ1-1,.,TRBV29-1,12,CSVGSLDTEAFF,TGCAGCGTCGGTTCACTCGACACTGAAGCTTTCTTT
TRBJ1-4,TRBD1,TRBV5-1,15,CASSSGQGTNEKLFF,TGCGCCAGCAGCTCGGGACAGGGGACTAATGAAAAACTGTTTTTT
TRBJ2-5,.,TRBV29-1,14,CSVELGGLRETQYF,TGCAGCGTTGAACTGGGGGGTTTGCGAGAGACCCAGTACTTC
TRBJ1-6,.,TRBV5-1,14,CASSLPVDNSPLHF,TGCGCCAGCAGCTTGCCCGTAGATAATTCACCCCTCCACTTT
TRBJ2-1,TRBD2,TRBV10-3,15,CAISEGTSGGEVQFF,TGTGCCATCAGTGAAGGGACTAGCGGGGGAGAGGTGCAGTTCTTC
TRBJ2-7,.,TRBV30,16,CAWSVQDAIQHYEQYF,TGTGCCTGGAGTGTACAGGACGCCATTCAACATTACGAGCAGTACTTC
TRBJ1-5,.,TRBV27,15,CASSWNGGGNQPQHF,TGTGCCAGCAGTTGGAATGGGGGCGGCAATCAGCCCCAGCATTTT
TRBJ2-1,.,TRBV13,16,CASSLEGPLSYNEQFF,TGTGCCAGCAGCTTAGAGGGGCCTCTCTCCTACAATGAGCAGTTCTTC
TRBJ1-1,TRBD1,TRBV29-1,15,CSVGGGGRLNTEAFF,TGCAGCGTTGGAGGGGGCGGAAGATTGAACACTGAAGCTTTCTTT
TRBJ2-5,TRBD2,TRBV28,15,CASRLTSGRTETQYF,TGTGCCAGCAGGCTCACTAGCGGGAGGACGGAGACCCAGTACTTC
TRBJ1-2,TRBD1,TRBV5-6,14,CASSVWDRGRGYTF,TGTGCCAGCAGCGTGTGGGATAGGGGGCGAGGCTACACCTTC
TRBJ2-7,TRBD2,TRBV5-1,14,CASSGTSGSYEQYF,TGCGCCAGCAGCGGGACTAGCGGTTCCTACGAGCAGTACTTC
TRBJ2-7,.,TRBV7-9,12,CASSLAARLRYF,TGTGCCAGCAGCTTAGCTGCCAGGTTGAGGTACTTC
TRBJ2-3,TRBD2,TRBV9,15,CASSVVAGGTDTQYF,TGTGCCAGCAGCGTAGTAGCGGGGGGCACAGATACGCAGTATTTT
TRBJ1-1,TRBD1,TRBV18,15,CASSSRTGLNTEAFF,TGTGCCAGCTCATCGCGGACAGGTTTGAACACTGAAGCTTTCTTT
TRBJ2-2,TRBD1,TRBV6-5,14,CASSPGQGTGELFF,TGTGCCAGCAGCCCGGGACAGGGCACCGGGGAGCTGTTTTTT
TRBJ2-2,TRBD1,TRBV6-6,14,CASTDRGITGELFF,TGTGCCAGTACCGACAGGGGCATAACCGGGGAGCTGTTTTTT
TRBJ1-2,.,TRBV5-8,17,CASSTELTALPFYGYTF,TGTGCCAGCAGTACCGAACTCACAGCCCTCCCTTTCTATGGCTACACCTTC
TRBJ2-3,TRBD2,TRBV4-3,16,CASSQVVAGGSDTQYF,TGCGCCAGCAGCCAAGTGGTAGCGGGGGGTTCGGATACGCAGTATTTT
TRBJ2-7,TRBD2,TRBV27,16,CASSLSSGSLTYEQYF,TGTGCCAGCAGTTTAAGTAGCGGGAGCCTCACCTACGAGCAGTACTTC